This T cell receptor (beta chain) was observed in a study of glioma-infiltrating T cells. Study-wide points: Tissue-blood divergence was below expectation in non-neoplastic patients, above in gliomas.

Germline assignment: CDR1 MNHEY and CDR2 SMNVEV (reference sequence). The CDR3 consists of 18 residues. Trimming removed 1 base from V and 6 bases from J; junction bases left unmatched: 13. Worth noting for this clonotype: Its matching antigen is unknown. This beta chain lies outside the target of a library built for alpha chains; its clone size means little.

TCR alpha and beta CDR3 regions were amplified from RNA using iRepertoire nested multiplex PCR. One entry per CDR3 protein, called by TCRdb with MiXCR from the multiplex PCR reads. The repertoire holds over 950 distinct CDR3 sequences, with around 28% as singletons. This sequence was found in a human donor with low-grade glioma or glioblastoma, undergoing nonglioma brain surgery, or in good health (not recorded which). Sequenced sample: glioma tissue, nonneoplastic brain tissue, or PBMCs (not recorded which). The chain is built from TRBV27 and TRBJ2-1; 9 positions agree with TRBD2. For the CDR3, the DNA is TGTGCCAGCAGTTTATTTACGTGGGTAGCGGGAGCCCCCAATGAGCAGTTCTTC. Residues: CASSLFTWVAGAPNEQFF.